The source of this T cell receptor beta chain is a study of blood T cell repertoires in COVID-19. On the study more broadly: Sources were T cells, B-cell-depleted T cells, or PBMCs; the material itself was cDNA or gDNA.

Sequencing was performed with immunoSEQ multiplex PCR; in TCRdb, only in-frame clones are kept and a portion is missing. Of about 23,000 clones listed, 75% to 90% are singletons. This clone occurred once. V lost 5 bases, J lost 2 bases, and 15 bases lay in between. The CDR3 totals 16 residues. The germline CDR1 and CDR2 sequences are MNHEY and SMNVEV (reference sequence). This rearrangement joins TRBV27 to TRBJ1-4; D ambiguous. Sample: peripheral blood. This sequence originates from a human donor with acute or convalescent COVID-19. The donor label of this sample is uncertain. CDR3 in DNA: TGTGCCAGCAGTCTCCCGACTCTCCCGACTAATGAAAAACTGTTTTTT. Translating gives CASSLPTLPTNEKLFF. Full variable domain (missing parts from reference TRBV27 and TRBJ1-4): EAQVTQNPRYLITVTGKKLTVTCSQNMNHEYMSWYRQDPGLGLRQIYYSMNVEVTDKGDVPEGYKVSRKEKRNFPLILESPSPNQTSLYFCASSLPTLPTNEKLFFGSGTQLSVL.